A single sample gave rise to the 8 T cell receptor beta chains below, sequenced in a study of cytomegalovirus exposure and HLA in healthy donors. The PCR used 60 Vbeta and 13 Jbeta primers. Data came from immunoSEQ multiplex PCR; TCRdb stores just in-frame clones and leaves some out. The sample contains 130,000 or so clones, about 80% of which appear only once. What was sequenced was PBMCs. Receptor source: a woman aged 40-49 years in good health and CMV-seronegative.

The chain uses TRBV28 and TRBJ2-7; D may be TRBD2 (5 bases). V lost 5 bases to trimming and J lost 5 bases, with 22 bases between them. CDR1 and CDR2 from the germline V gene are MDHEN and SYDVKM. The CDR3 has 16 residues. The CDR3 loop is CASSLGAALLEDEQYF. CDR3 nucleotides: TGTGCCAGCAGTCTCGGAGCGGCGTTGCTAGAGGACGAGCAGTACTTC.

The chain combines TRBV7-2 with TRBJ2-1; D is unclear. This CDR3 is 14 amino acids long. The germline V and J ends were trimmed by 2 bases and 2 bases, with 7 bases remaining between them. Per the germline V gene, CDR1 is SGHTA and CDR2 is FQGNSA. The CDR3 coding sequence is TGTGCCAGCAGCTTACAACCTACCTACAATGAGCAGTTCTTC. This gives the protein CASSLQPTYNEQFF.

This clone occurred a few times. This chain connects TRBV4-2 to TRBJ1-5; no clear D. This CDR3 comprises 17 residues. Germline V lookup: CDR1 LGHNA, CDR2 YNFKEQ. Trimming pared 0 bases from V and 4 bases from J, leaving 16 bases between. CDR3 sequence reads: CASSQDVRSLRNQPQHF. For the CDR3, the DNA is TGTGCCAGCAGCCAAGACGTACGTAGCTTGAGGAATCAGCCCCAGCATTTT.

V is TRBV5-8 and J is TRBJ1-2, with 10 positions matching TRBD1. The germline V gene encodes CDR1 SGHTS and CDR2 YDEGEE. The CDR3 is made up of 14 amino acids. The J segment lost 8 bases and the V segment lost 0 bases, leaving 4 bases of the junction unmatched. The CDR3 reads CASSLEGTGAGYTF. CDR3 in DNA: TGTGCCAGCAGCTTGGAAGGGACAGGGGCGGGCTACACCTTC.

CDR3 region: CASSLRRLAYEQYF. The CDR3 coding sequence is TGTGCCAGCAGTTTAAGGCGGCTGGCGTACGAGCAGTACTTC. The V gene is TRBV28, the J gene TRBJ2-7; no clear D gene. Trimming pared 2 bases from V and 4 bases from J, leaving 12 bases between. This CDR3 spans 14 amino acids. The germline V gene has CDR1 MDHEN and CDR2 SYDVKM. Full variable domain (rest looked up from reference TRBV28 and TRBJ2-7): DVKVTQSSRYLVKRTGEKVFLECVQDMDHENMFWYRQDPGLGLRLIYFSYDVKMKEKGDIPEGYSVSREKKERFSLILESASTNQTSMYLCASSLRRLAYEQYFGPGTRLTVT.

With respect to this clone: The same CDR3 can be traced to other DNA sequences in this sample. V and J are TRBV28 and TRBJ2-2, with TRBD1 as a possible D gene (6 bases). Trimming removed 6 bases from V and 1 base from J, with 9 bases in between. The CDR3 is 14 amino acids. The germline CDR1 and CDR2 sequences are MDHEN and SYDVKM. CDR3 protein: CASRSGQNTGELFF. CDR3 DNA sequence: TGTGCCAGCAGATCGGGACAGAACACCGGGGAGCTGTTTTTT.

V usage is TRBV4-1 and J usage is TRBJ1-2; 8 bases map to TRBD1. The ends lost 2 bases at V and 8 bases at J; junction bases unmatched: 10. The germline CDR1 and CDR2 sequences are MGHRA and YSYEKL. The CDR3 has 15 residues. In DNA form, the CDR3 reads TGCGCCAGCAGCCAACCACAGGGGGGACGCTGGGGCTACACCTTC. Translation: CASSQPQGGRWGYTF.

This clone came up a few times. CDR3 sequence reads: CAISESGGGKEGTEAFF. For the CDR3, the DNA is TGTGCCATCAGTGAGTCAGGGGGCGGGAAAGAGGGCACTGAAGCTTTCTTT. The chain uses TRBV10-3 and TRBJ1-1, with 7 bases that match TRBD1. CDR3 length: 17 amino acids. Germline V gene lookup returns CDR1 ENHRY and CDR2 SYGVKD. V lost 0 bases, J lost 4 bases, and 11 bases stayed unmatched.